What follows is one T cell receptor beta chain and its context. What it binds is not known. The data derive from a study of T cells in Graves' hyperthyroidism and ophthalmopathy. General study findings and limits: Blood also carried most thyroid clonotypes expanded above 0.001.

Regions amplified from RNA transcripts were the TCR beta CDR3 regions. Using the HTBI primer set, a first-round RT-PCR was run on the TCR CDR3. TCRdb passed the multiplex PCR reads through MiXCR, listing each CDR3 protein once. This table has around 300,000 distinct CDR3 sequences, approximately 15% appearing once. CDR3 length: 14 amino acids. Trimming took 0 bases from V and 2 from J, leaving 7 bases between them. Germline V gene lookup returns CDR1 MNHEY and CDR2 SVGAGI. The sequenced sample consisted of blood. The clonotype was recovered from a woman aged 30 to 39 with Graves' hyperthyroidism. The chain has TRBV6-5 and TRBJ1-2, with D uncertain. The CDR3 here is CASSYSEENYGYTF. The CDR3 nucleotides are TGTGCCAGCAGTTACTCAGAGGAAAACTATGGCTACACCTTC.